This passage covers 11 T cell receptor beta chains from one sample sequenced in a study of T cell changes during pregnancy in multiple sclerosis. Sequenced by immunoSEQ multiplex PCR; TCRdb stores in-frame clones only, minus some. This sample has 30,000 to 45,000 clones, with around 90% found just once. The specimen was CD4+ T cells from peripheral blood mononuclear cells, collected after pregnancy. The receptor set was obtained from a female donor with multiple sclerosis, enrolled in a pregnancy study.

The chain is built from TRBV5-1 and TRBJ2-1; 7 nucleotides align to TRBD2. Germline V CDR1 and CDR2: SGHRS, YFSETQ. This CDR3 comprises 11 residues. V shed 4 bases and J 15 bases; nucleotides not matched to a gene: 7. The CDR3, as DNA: TGCGCCAGCAGCACCGGACTAGTTTGGTTCTTC. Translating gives CASSTGLVWFF.

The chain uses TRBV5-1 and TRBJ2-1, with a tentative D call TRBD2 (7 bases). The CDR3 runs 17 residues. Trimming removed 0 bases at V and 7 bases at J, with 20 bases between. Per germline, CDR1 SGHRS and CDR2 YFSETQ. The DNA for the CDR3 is TGCGCCAGCAGCTTGGAAATCGGGTGGGGGGGGGCAAATGAGCAGTTCTTC. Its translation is CASSLEIGWGGANEQFF.

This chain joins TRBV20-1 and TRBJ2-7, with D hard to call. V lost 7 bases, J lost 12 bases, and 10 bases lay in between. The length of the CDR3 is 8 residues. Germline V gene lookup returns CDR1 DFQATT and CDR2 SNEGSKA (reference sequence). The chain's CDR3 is CSVGFSYF. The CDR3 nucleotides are TGCAGTGTCGGGTTTTCGTACTTC.

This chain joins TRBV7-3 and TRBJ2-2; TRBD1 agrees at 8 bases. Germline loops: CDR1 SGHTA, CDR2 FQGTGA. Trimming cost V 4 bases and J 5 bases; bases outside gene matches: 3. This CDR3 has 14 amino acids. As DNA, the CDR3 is TGTGCCAGCAGCTCCTACAGGGGGACCGGGGAGCTGTTTTTT. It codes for CASSSYRGTGELFF.

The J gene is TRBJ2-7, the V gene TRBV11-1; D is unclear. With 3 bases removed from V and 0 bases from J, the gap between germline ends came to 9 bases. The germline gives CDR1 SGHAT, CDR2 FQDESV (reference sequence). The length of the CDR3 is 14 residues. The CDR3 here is CASSFMSASYEQYF. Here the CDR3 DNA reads TGTGCCAGCAGCTTTATGAGCGCCTCCTACGAGCAGTACTTC.

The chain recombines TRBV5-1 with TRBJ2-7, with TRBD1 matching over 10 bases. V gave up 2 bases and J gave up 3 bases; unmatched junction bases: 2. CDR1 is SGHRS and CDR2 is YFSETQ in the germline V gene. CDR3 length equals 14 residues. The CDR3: CASSFRDRGYEQYF. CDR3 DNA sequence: TGCGCCAGCAGCTTTAGGGACAGGGGCTACGAGCAGTACTTC.

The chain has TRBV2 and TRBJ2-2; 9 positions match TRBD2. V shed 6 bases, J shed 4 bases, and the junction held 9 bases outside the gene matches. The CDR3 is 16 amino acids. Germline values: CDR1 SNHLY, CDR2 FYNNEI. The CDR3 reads CASRQIAGVGTGELFF. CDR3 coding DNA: TGTGCCAGCAGACAAATAGCGGGAGTGGGCACCGGGGAGCTGTTTTTT.

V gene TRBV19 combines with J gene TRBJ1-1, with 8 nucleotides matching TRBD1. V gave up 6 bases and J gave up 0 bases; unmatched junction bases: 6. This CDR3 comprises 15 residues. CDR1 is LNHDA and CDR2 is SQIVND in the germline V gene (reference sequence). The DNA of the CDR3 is TGTGCCAGTAGCGGCCTACAGGGGGTGAACACTGAAGCTTTCTTT. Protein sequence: CASSGLQGVNTEAFF.

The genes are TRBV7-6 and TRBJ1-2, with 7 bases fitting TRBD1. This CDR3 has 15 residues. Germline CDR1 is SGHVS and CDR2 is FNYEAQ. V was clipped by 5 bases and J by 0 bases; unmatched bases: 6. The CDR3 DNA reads TGTGCCAGCAGCCCCCAGGGACAGCCTAACTATGGCTACACCTTC. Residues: CASSPQGQPNYGYTF.

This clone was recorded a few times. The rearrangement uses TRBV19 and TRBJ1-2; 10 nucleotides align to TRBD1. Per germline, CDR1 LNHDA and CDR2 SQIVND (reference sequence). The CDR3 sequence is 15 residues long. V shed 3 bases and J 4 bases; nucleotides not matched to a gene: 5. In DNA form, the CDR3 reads TGTGCCAGTAGTATTAGCCGGGACAGGGGCTATGGCTACACCTTC. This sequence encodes CASSISRDRGYGYTF.

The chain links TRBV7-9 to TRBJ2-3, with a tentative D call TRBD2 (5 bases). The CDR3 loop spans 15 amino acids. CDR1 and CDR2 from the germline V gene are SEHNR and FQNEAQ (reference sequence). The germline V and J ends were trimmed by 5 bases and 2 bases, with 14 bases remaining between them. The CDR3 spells CASSPGMIATDTQYF. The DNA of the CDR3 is TGTGCCAGCAGCCCCGGGATGATCGCCACAGATACGCAGTATTTT.